The 3 T cell receptor beta chains below were found in one sample sequenced in a study of chemoradiotherapy in HPV16-positive cancers. Here immunoSEQ multiplex PCR was the method, and the copy in TCRdb shows in-frame clones only, minus some. The data show over a thousand clones, roughly 92% seen once. The source material was tumor tissue, sampled from a patient who underwent chemoradiotherapy. These receptors all come from a human donor with HPV-associated anogenital cancer.

The chain combines TRBV5-1 with TRBJ2-5; the D gene is possibly TRBD2 (7 bases). The CDR3 spans 13 residues. The V end was cut by 7 bases, the J end by 5 bases, with 15 bases between. Germline values: CDR1 SGHRS, CDR2 YFSETQ. The CDR3 is CASGLGGQETQYF. The CDR3, as DNA: TGCGCCAGCGGCCTCGGGGGGCAGGAGACCCAGTACTTC.

The chain couples TRBV7-9 to TRBJ2-3, with D possibly being TRBD1 (6 bases). This CDR3 region has 15 residues. V gave up 5 bases and J gave up 0 bases, with 12 bases separating them. Germline V lookup: CDR1 SEHNR, CDR2 FQNEAQ (reference sequence). CDR3 DNA: TGTGCCAGCAGCCCATACAGGGCTAGCACAGATACGCAGTATTTT. This encodes CASSPYRASTDTQYF. Complete variable domain (other parts from reference TRBV7-9 and TRBJ2-3): DTGVSQNPRHKITKRGQNVTFRCDPISEHNRLYWYRQTLGQGPEFLTYFQNEAQLEKSRLLSDRFSAERPKGSFSTLEIQRTEQGDSAMYLCASSPYRASTDTQYFGPGTRLTVL.

This sequence joins TRBV11-2 and TRBJ2-1; no firm D call. The CDR3 totals 14 residues. The V gene lost 0 bases and the J gene lost 6 bases, with 9 bases spanning the gap. CDR1 SGHAT and CDR2 FQNNGV come from the germline V gene. CDR3 region: CASSLDNYSNEQFF. DNA of the CDR3: TGTGCCAGCAGCTTAGATAATTATAGCAATGAGCAGTTCTTC.